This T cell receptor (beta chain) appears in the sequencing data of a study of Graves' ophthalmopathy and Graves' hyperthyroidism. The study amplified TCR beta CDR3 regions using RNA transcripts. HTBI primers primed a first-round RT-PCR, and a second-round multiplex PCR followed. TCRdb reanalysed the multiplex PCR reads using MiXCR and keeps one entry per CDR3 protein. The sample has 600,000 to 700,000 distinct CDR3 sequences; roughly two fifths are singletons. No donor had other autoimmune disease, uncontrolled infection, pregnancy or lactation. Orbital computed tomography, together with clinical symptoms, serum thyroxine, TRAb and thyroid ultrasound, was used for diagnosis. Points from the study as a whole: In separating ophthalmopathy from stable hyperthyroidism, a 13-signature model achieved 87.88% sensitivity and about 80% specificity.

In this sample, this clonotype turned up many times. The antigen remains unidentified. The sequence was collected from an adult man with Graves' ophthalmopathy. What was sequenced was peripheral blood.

CDR3 sequence reads: CASSLTIYQETQYF. The CDR3 nucleotides read TGTGCCAGCAGCTTAACAATATACCAAGAGACCCAGTACTTC. The chain has TRBV7-9 and TRBJ2-5; D unresolved. This CDR3 contains 14 residues. Germline CDR1 reads SEHNR; CDR2 reads FQNEAQ (reference sequence). V lost 2 bases, J lost 0 bases, and 7 bases lay in between.